This T cell receptor (beta chain) stems from a study of T cell responses to AZD1222 COVID-19 vaccine. The length of the CDR3 is 14 residues. V shed 5 bases, J shed 9 bases, and the junction held 3 bases outside the gene matches. CDR1 and CDR2 from the germline V gene are SEHNR and FQNEAQ (reference sequence). Produced via immunoSEQ multiplex PCR; TCRdb's table is partial and in-frame only. Among approximately 190,000 clones listed, roughly 88% were seen once. The TCR sequence derives from an adult in good health. The chain carries TRBV7-9 and TRBJ2-1; TRBD2 aligns across 14 bases. Source: peripheral blood, taken on day 0 of AZD1222 vaccination. The CDR3 spells CASSRLAGGSEQFF. Here the CDR3 DNA reads TGTGCCAGCAGCAGACTAGCGGGAGGGAGTGAGCAGTTCTTC.